Each of the 19 T cell receptor beta chains below was sequenced from the same sample in a study of radiotherapy plus CTLA-4 blockade in lung cancer. The repertoire was sequenced with immunoSEQ multiplex PCR; TCRdb's copy has only in-frame clones and lacks some. The repertoire has roughly 44,000 clones, 70% to 90% of them found once; the top ten carry almost 8%. The material was peripheral blood, obtained from a patient treated with radiotherapy plus ipilimumab. These receptors were obtained from a human donor with non-small cell lung cancer whose response to radiotherapy plus ipilimumab could not be evaluated.

This sequence joins TRBV4-1 and TRBJ1-1; possibly TRBD1 for D (5 bases). The CDR3 has 17 residues. The V end lost 0 bases, the J end lost 2 bases, and 16 bases lay between the germline ends. Per germline, CDR1 MGHRA and CDR2 YSYEKL. CDR3 bases: TGCGCCAGCAGCCAAGAAACCTGGGGGGAGGGTAACACTGAAGCTTTCTTT. This encodes CASSQETWGEGNTEAFF.

CDR3 residues: CASSGRDRGPQHF. The CDR3 nucleotides are TGTGCCAGCAGCGGCCGGGACAGGGGGCCCCAGCATTTT. J is TRBJ1-5 and V is TRBV7-8; 10 positions match TRBD1. The V gene end was trimmed by 5 bases and the J gene end by 9 bases; junction bases not matched to a gene: 4. Germline V CDR1 and CDR2: SGHVS, FQNEAQ. The CDR3 runs to 13 residues.

The chain recombines TRBV6-5 with TRBJ1-2; 7 nucleotides match TRBD1. The germline gives CDR1 MNHEY, CDR2 SVGAGI. The CDR3 length is 13 residues. Germline trimming cut 8 bases from V and 7 bases from J; bases unmatched to any gene: 10. DNA for the CDR3: TGTGCCAGCGCGATCCAGGGGGTTGGTGGCTACACCTTC. Translation gives CASAIQGVGGYTF.

The chain carries TRBV11-2 and TRBJ2-7, with D uncertain. Per the germline V gene, CDR1 is SGHAT and CDR2 is FQNNGV. Trimming cost V 0 bases and J 7 bases, with 13 bases left between them. This CDR3 is built from 14 residues. The DNA for the CDR3 is TGTGCCAGCAGCTTAGAGTACCTACCGGGTGAGCAGTACTTC. Encoded protein: CASSLEYLPGEQYF.

V gene TRBV18 combines with J gene TRBJ2-7; 9 bases map to TRBD1. The V gene end was trimmed by 3 bases and the J gene end by 5 bases; junction bases not matched to a gene: 8. The germline V gene has CDR1 KGHSH and CDR2 LQKENI. This CDR3 is built from 15 residues. The CDR3 DNA reads as TGTGCCAGCTCACCGTCCGGGACAGGGTTGAACGAGCAGTACTTC. This sequence encodes CASSPSGTGLNEQYF.

This chain connects TRBV7-2 to TRBJ2-7; TRBD2 aligns across 10 bases. V lost 3 bases and J lost 1; bases outside the gene matches: 9. The germline gives CDR1 SGHTA, CDR2 FQGNSA. This CDR3 is 17 amino acids long. CDR3 sequence reads: CASSFGLAGEGSYEQYF. Written as DNA, the CDR3 is TGTGCCAGCAGCTTCGGGCTAGCGGGAGAGGGATCCTACGAGCAGTACTTC. The full variable domain, its missing parts supplied by reference TRBV7-2 and TRBJ2-7, is GAGVSQSPSNKVTEKGKDVELRCDPISGHTALYWYRQSLGQGLEFLIYFQGNSAPDKSGLPSDRFSAERTGGSVSTLTIQRTQQEDSAVYLCASSFGLAGEGSYEQYFGPGTRLTVT.

This chain connects TRBV14 to TRBJ2-1; no firm D call. In germline, CDR1 is SGHDN, CDR2 FVKESK. V lost 0 bases and J lost 5, with 8 bases in between. There are 14 residues in the CDR3. CDR3 amino acids: CASSQDLVHNEQFF. As DNA, the CDR3 is TGTGCCAGCAGCCAAGACCTAGTCCACAATGAGCAGTTCTTC.

This clone was seen only once. The V and J genes are TRBV7-8 and TRBJ2-3; 7 bases are shared with TRBD2. The CDR3 extends over 19 amino acids. After removal of 0 bases from V and 8 bases from J, the junction contained 20 bases not matched to a gene. The germline gives CDR1 SGHVS, CDR2 FQNEAQ. CDR3 bases: TGTGCCAGCAGCTTAGCTAGGGTATGGGGGGGAGGCCTAAAAGGTACGCAGTATTTT. As protein: CASSLARVWGGGLKGTQYF.

This CDR3 reads CASSESGGSYNEQFF. Here the CDR3 DNA reads TGCGCCAGCAGTGAGTCAGGGGGCTCCTACAATGAGCAGTTCTTC. The chain employs TRBV10-1 and TRBJ2-1, with D tentatively TRBD1 (6 bases). The V gene lost 0 bases and the J gene lost 0 bases, with 6 bases spanning the gap. Germline V CDR1 and CDR2: WNHNN, SYGVQD (reference sequence). The CDR3 totals 15 residues.

V gene TRBV29-1 combines with J gene TRBJ1-2; TRBD1 might be the D (6 bases). Per the germline V gene, CDR1 is SQVTM and CDR2 is ANQGSEA. V was shortened by 4 bases and J by 8 bases, with 14 bases between the two germline ends. There are 12 residues in the CDR3. This CDR3 reads CSVVDRPGGYTF. CDR3 DNA sequence: TGCAGCGTTGTTGACAGGCCTGGAGGCTACACCTTC.

V and J are TRBV11-2 and TRBJ2-7; tentatively, D is TRBD2 (6 bases). CDR1 and CDR2 from the germline V gene are SGHAT and FQNNGV. Deletions cut 1 base from V and 7 bases from J, with 8 bases between. This CDR3 region has 12 residues. The CDR3 spells CASSLAGGEQYF. CDR3 coding DNA: TGTGCCAGCAGCTTAGCTGGAGGGGAGCAGTACTTC.

CDR3 nucleotides: TGTGCCAGCAGTGACCACAGGGGATGGGAGGACACTGAAGCTTTCTTT. Translated: CASSDHRGWEDTEAFF. This chain joins TRBV6-4 and TRBJ1-1; TRBD1 matches at 7 bases. V was pared by 2 bases and J by 3 bases, with 9 bases of the junction left unmatched. The CDR3 is 16 amino acids. CDR1 and CDR2 (germline): MRHNA, SNTAGT.

The chain joins TRBV7-9 to TRBJ2-1, with D unclear. Trimming took off 6 bases at V and 7 bases at J, with 13 bases between the two ends. The CDR3 extends over 13 amino acids. Per the germline V gene, CDR1 is SEHNR and CDR2 is FQNEAQ (reference sequence). The CDR3 loop is CASSGQHRNEQFF. The DNA for the CDR3 is TGTGCCAGCAGTGGGCAACATAGGAATGAGCAGTTCTTC.

The chain links TRBV7-9 to TRBJ1-2; D is undetermined. In germline, CDR1 is SEHNR, CDR2 FQNEAQ (reference sequence). This CDR3 is 14 amino acids long. V was pared by 5 bases and J by 5 bases, with 15 bases between. CDR3 amino acids: CASSAITDAYGYTF. Here the CDR3 DNA reads TGTGCCAGCAGCGCAATTACAGACGCGTATGGCTACACCTTC.

V is TRBV7-2 and J is TRBJ2-3; TRBD2 aligns across 14 bases. V was clipped by 5 bases and J by 10 bases; unmatched bases: 11. The CDR3 runs 16 residues. CDR1 SGHTA and CDR2 FQGNSA come from the germline V gene. The CDR3 sequence: CASSPVTSGGASAQYF. The CDR3 DNA is TGTGCCAGCAGCCCGGTGACTAGCGGGGGGGCGAGCGCGCAGTATTTT.

The chain couples TRBV7-9 to TRBJ2-7; 14 nucleotides line up with TRBD2. The CDR3 length is 16 residues. V shed 4 bases, J shed 4 bases, and the junction held 6 bases outside the gene matches. Germline V gives CDR1 SEHNR, CDR2 FQNEAQ (reference sequence). CDR3 in DNA: TGTGCCAGCAGCTCGACTAGCGGGAGGGCCGGTTACGAGCAGTACTTC. Translated: CASSSTSGRAGYEQYF.

The chain has TRBV29-1 and TRBJ2-1, with D possibly matching TRBD1 (5 bases). In germline, CDR1 is SQVTM, CDR2 ANQGSEA. The CDR3 length is 13 residues. V was pared by 4 bases and J by 3 bases, with 10 bases between. CDR3 sequence reads: CSVVGQGYNEQFF. The CDR3 nucleotides read TGCAGCGTTGTTGGGCAGGGCTACAATGAGCAGTTCTTC.

This chain connects TRBV18 to TRBJ2-7; the match to TRBD1 covers 7 bases. The CDR3 has 15 amino acids. J was trimmed by 4 bases and V by 4 bases; bases with no gene match: 10. Germline V gene data show CDR1 as KGHSH and CDR2 as LQKENI. CDR3 protein: CASSLRQGDPYEQYF. CDR3 coding DNA: TGTGCCAGCTCACTTCGACAGGGAGACCCTTACGAGCAGTACTTC.

This chain's CDR3 is CASSFPSGGIGTDTQYF. CDR3 in DNA: TGTGCCAGCAGTTTCCCCTCAGGGGGAATTGGCACAGATACGCAGTATTTT. The chain employs TRBV28 and TRBJ2-3; TRBD1 aligns across 7 bases. There are 17 residues in the CDR3. V shed 3 bases and J 1 base; nucleotides not matched to a gene: 10. From germline, CDR1 is MDHEN and CDR2 SYDVKM.